Listed below are T cell receptor beta chains from one sample, sequenced in a study of CD8 T cells in ankylosing spondylitis. MiXCR, run by TCRdb on the 5' RACE reads, gives a single entry per CDR3 protein. The sample carries more than 150,000 distinct CDR3 sequences, around a tenth recorded once. Sequencing used blood, either unsorted or a sorted T cell fraction (not recorded which). All receptors derive from a male donor with ankylosing spondylitis or in good health (not recorded which). Both conserved end residues are part of each CDR3. A D gene is named only where the DNA matches it firmly. Clone size is stated in some rows and not others, as once, few, many or a class when expanded.

TRBV18	TRBJ2-3	few	-	TGTGCCAGCTCACCGTTAGCTGCAGATACGCAGTATTTT	CASSPLAADTQYF
TRBV5-1	TRBJ2-7	-	-	TGCGCCAGCAGCTCGATAGGGGGGAGCTCCTACGAGCAGTACTTC	CASSSIGGSSYEQYF
TRBV3-1	TRBJ2-3	many	TRBD2	TGTGCCAGCAGCCGGCGACTAGCGGGGGCCCTCACAGATACGCAGTATTTT	CASSRRLAGALTDTQYF
TRBV20-1	TRBJ2-7	few	TRBD1	TGCAGTGCTAAACTCCCCGGGACAGGGGGCGAGCAGTACTTC	CSAKLPGTGGEQYF
TRBV19	TRBJ1-1	many	TRBD1	TGTGCCAGAGAACAACAGGGGGACACTGAAGCTTTCTTT	CAREQQGDTEAFF
TRBV7-2	TRBJ2-5	few	TRBD2	TGTGCCAGCAGCTTAACTAGCGGGAACCAAGAGACCCAGTACTTC	CASSLTSGNQETQYF
TRBV12-3/TRBV12-4	TRBJ2-2	-	-	TGTGCCAGCAGTTTACTAGGATCTACCGGGGAGCTGTTTTTT	CASSLLGSTGELFF
TRBV10-3	TRBJ2-3	many	TRBD1	TGTGCCATCAGTGGCCGACAGGGCTCGGATACGCAGTATTTT	CAISGRQGSDTQYF
TRBV10-3	TRBJ2-5	-	-	TGTGCCATCAGTGAAGGGGGGGCAACCCAAGAGACCCAGTACTTC	CAISEGGATQETQYF
TRBV24-1	TRBJ2-3	many	-	TGTGCCACCGGCACAGGGTACGGAGATACGCAGTATTTT	CATGTGYGDTQYF
TRBV6-5	TRBJ2-4	-	-	TGTGCCAGCAGTTATGACGGGGCGTGGGACATTCAGTACTTC	CASSYDGAWDIQYF
TRBV11-2	TRBJ2-7	few	-	TGTGCCAGCAGCTTAGAATCGGGACGCTCCTACGAGCAGTACTTC	CASSLESGRSYEQYF
TRBV7-2	TRBJ2-7	few	TRBD2	TGTGCCAGCAGCTTAGGAGCAGGGCTAGCGGGAGCCTACGAGCAGTACTTC	CASSLGAGLAGAYEQYF
TRBV7-9	TRBJ2-1	few	-	TGTGCCAGCTCGCGAAGAGGGAAGAGCTCCTACAATGAGCAGTTCTTC	CASSRRGKSSYNEQFF
TRBV10-1	TRBJ2-1	many	TRBD2	TGCGCCAGCAGTGACGGCGGGAGGCTCAACAATGAGCAGTTCTTC	CASSDGGRLNNEQFF
TRBV28	TRBJ2-7	many	TRBD1	TGTGCCACTACGGACAGGCCCTCCTACGAGCAGTACTTC	CATTDRPSYEQYF
TRBV20-1	TRBJ1-1	many	TRBD1	TGCAGTGCGCAAATACAGGGGGCCACTGAAGCTTTCTTT	CSAQIQGATEAFF
TRBV20-1	TRBJ2-7	many	TRBD2	TGCAGTGCGGAGGGACTAGGGAGCTACGAGCAGTACTTC	CSAEGLGSYEQYF
TRBV5-1	TRBJ2-2	-	-	TGCGCCAGCAGGGACCGCGGCACCGGGGAGCTGTTTTTT	CASRDRGTGELFF
TRBV3-1	TRBJ2-1	many	TRBD2	TGTGCCAGCAGCCCCGGACTAGCGGGGTTTGAGCAGTTCTTC	CASSPGLAGFEQFF
TRBV5-1	TRBJ2-5	many	TRBD2	TGCGCCAGCAGCTTGGGCGGACTAGCGGGGGAAGAGACCCAGTACTTC	CASSLGGLAGEETQYF
TRBV3-1	TRBJ2-1	-	TRBD1	TGTGCCAGCAGCCAAGATCCGTGGGACAGGGGGGACAATGAGCAGTTCTTC	CASSQDPWDRGDNEQFF
TRBV27	TRBJ1-6	many	-	TGTGCCAGCAGCGAGGGGTTTGGGTATAATTCACCCCTCCACTTT	CASSEGFGYNSPLHF
TRBV20-1	TRBJ2-1	many	TRBD2	TGCAGTGCTAGAGCCCCGTCAGCGGGATGGGAGGGGAACAATGAGCAGTTCTTC	CSARAPSAGWEGNNEQFF
TRBV5-1	TRBJ2-7	-	-	TGCGCCAGCAGCTTCACGGGGGTAGACTCCTACGAGCAGTACTTC	CASSFTGVDSYEQYF
TRBV10-3	TRBJ2-3	-	TRBD2	TGTGCCATCAGCTCGATACCGGGACTAGCGGGAGGAGGTGTCAGCACAGATACGCAGTATTTT	CAISSIPGLAGGGVSTDTQYF
TRBV6-1	TRBJ1-1	-	TRBD1	TGTGCCAGCAATGACAGGGCCATGAACACTGAAGCTTTCTTT	CASNDRAMNTEAFF
TRBV6-4	TRBJ1-1	many	-	TGTGCCAGCAGTCGACAGCTGAACACTGAAGCTTTCTTT	CASSRQLNTEAFF
TRBV10-3	TRBJ2-5	few	-	TGTGCCATCAGTGAGTCTGGGGGGCTTGAGACCCAGTACTTC	CAISESGGLETQYF
TRBV6-1	TRBJ1-1	few	TRBD1	TGTGCCAGCAGTAGGGGGGCGACAGGGGGCGCGAACACTGAAGCTTTCTTT	CASSRGATGGANTEAFF
TRBV6-6	TRBJ2-2	-	-	TGTGCCAGCAGTGTGGGGGGAACCGGGGAGCTGTTTTTT	CASSVGGTGELFF
TRBV6-5	TRBJ2-5	-	TRBD1	TGTGCCAGCAGTTATTCCTCGGCGACAGGGGATCGAGAAGAGACCCAGTACTTC	CASSYSSATGDREETQYF
TRBV20-1	TRBJ1-2	many	-	TGCAGTGCTAGTTCAGACCTCTATGGCTACACCTTC	CSASSDLYGYTF
TRBV5-1	TRBJ2-1	few	-	TGCGCCAGCAGCTTGGAAGGATCTACCTACAATGAGCAGTTCTTC	CASSLEGSTYNEQFF
TRBV20-1	TRBJ1-1	-	-	TGCAGTGCCGGGAACGCTGAAGCTTTCTTT	CSAGNAEAFF
TRBV6-1	TRBJ2-1	-	-	TGTGCCAGCAGCCCCCAGCCGGGGGCTGAACGTGAGCAGTTCTTC	CASSPQPGAEREQFF
TRBV6-5	TRBJ1-5	-	TRBD1	TGTACCAGCAGTTCTACAGGGGGAGTGAGTCAGCCCCAGCATTTT	CTSSSTGGVSQPQHF
TRBV12-3/TRBV12-4	TRBJ2-6	many	TRBD1	TGTGCCAGCAGTCCGGGACAGACTTACTCTGGGGCCAACGTCCTGACTTTC	CASSPGQTYSGANVLTF
TRBV6-2/TRBV6-3	TRBJ1-1	many	-	TGTGCCAGCAGTGAGGGGACCTCACACACTGAAGCTTTCTTT	CASSEGTSHTEAFF
TRBV29-1	TRBJ2-1	-	-	TGCAGCGCCGAGGGGGGTAGAGTCGACAATGAGCAGTTCTTC	CSAEGGRVDNEQFF
TRBV9	TRBJ1-1	many	-	TGTGCCAGCAGCTATGGGGGTACGAACACTGAAGCTTTCTTT	CASSYGGTNTEAFF
TRBV10-3	TRBJ2-3	many	TRBD2	TGTGCCATCAGTGGACTCGCTAGCGGGAGCACAGATACGCAGTATTTT	CAISGLASGSTDTQYF
TRBV7-9	TRBJ2-1	few	-	TGTGCCAGCAGCTTATCACCCTACAATGAGCAGTTCTTC	CASSLSPYNEQFF